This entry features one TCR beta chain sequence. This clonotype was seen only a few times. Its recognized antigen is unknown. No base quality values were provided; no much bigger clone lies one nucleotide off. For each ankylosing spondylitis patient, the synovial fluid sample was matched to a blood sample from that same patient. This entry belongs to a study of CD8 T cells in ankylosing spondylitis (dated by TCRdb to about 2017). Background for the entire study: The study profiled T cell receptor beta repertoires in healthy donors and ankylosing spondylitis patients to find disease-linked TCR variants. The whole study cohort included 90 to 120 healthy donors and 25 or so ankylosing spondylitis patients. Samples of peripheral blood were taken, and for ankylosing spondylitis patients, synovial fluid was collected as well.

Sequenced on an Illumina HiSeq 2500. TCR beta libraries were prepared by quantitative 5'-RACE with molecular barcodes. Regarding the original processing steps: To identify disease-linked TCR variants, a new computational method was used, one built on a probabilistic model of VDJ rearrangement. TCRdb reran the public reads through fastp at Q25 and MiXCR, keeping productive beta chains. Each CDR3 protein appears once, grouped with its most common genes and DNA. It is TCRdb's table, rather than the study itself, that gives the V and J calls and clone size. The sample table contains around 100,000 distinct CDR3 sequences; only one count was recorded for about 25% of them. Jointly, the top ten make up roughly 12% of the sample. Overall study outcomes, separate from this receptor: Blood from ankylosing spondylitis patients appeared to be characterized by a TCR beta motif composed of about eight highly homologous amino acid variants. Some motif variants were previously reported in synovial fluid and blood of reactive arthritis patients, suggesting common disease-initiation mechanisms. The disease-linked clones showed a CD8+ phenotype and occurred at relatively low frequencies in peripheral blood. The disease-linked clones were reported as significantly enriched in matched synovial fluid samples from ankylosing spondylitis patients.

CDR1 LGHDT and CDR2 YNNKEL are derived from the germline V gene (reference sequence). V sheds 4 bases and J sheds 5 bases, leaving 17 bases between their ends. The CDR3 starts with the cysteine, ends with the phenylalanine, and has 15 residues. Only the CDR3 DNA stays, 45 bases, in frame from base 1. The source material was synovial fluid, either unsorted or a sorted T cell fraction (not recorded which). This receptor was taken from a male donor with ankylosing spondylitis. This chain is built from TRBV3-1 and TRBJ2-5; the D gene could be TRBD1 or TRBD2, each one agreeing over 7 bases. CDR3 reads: CASSPRQGGWETQYF. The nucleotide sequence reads TGTGCCAGCAGCCCCCGACAGGGAGGGTGGGAGACCCAGTACTTC.